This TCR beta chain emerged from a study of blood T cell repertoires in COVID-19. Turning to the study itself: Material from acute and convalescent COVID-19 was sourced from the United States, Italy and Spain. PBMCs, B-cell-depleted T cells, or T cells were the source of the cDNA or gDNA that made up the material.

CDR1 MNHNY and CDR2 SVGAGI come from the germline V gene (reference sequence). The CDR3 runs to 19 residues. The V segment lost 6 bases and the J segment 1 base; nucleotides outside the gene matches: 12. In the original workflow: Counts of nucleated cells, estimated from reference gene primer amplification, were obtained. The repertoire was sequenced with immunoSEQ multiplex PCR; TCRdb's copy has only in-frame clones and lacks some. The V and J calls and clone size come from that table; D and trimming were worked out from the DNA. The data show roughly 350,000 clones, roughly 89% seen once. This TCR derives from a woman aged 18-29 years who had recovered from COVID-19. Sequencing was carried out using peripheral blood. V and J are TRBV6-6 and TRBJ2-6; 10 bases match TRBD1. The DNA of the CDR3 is TGTGCCAGCAGCCGATCCGGGACAGGGGCGGAATCTGGGGCCAACGTCCTGACTTTC. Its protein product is CASSRSGTGAESGANVLTF.